This T cell receptor (beta chain) was recorded in a study of T-cell memory formation after mild COVID-19. At the level of the study: Clustering of TCRs was largely donor specific.

The CDR3 is made up of 13 amino acids. Looked up from germline, CDR1 is SGHRS and CDR2 is YFSETQ. TCRdb recomputed calls from the 5' RACE reads with MiXCR, one row per CDR3 protein. This sample yields around 300,000 distinct CDR3 sequences, of which 14% are seen a single time; 20% to 25% belongs to the top ten. Study results and caveats: Pre-infection memory showed some responding clones, and this suggested that cross-reactive memory joined.

To note about this clonotype: Its specificity is unknown. The junction departs from the called germline gene at one end, perhaps through a read error.

V is TRBV5-1 and J is TRBJ1-2; D uncertain. Sequencing was done on a sample of PBMCs or a T cell subset sorted from them (not recorded which). The sequence was obtained from a man younger than 35 who had mild COVID-19 (a few samples of this study predate the infection). Cell type and time point are not known. CDR3 nucleotide sequence: TGTGCCAGCAGTTTCACCGGGGATTATGGCTACACCTTC. This codes for CASSFTGDYGYTF.